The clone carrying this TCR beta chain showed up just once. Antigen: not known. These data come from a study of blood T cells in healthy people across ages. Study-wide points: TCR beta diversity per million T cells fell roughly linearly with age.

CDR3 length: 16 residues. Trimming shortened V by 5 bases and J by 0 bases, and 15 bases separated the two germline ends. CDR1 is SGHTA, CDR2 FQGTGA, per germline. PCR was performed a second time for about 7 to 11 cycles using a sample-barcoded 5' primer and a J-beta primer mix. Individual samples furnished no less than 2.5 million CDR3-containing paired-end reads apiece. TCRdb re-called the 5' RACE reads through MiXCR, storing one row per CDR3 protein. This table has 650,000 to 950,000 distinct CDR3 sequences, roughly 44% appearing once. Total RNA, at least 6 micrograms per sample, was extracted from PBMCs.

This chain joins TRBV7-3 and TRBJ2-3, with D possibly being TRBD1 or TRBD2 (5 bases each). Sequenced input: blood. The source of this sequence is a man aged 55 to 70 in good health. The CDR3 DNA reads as TGTGCCAGCAGCGTAATCGGGACGGCTAGCACAGATACGCAGTATTTT. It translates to CASSVIGTASTDTQYF.